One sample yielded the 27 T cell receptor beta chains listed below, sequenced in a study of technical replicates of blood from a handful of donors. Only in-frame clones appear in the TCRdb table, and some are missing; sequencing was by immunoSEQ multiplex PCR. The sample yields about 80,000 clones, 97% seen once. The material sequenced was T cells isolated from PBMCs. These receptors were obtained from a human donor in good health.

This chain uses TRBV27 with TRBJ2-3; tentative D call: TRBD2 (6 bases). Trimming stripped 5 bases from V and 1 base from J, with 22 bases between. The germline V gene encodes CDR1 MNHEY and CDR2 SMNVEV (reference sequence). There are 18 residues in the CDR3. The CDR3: CASSEYPQLGGRTDTQYF. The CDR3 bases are TGTGCCAGCAGTGAATACCCACAGCTGGGGGGTCGCACAGATACGCAGTATTTT.

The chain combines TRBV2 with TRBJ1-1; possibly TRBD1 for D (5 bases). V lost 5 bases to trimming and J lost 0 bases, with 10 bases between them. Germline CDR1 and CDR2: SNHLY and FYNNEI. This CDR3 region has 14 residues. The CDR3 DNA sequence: TGTGCCAGCAGTTTGACAGACATGAACACTGAAGCTTTCTTT. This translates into CASSLTDMNTEAFF.

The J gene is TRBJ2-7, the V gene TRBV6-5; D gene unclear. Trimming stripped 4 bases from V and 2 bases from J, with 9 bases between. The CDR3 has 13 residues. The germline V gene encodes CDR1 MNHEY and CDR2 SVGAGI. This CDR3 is CASSWRGAYEQYF. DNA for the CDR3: TGTGCCAGCAGTTGGCGCGGAGCCTACGAGCAGTACTTC.

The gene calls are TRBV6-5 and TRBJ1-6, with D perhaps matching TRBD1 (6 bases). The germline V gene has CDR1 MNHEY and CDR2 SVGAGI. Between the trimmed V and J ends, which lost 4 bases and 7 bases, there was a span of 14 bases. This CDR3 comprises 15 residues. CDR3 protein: CASSLNREWNSPLHF. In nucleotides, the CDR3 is TGTGCCAGCAGTTTGAACAGGGAGTGGAATTCACCCCTCCACTTT.

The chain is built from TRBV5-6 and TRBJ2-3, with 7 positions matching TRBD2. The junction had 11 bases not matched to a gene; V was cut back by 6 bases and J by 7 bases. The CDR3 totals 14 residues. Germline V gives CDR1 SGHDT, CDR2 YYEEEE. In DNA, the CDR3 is TGTGCCAGCACCAAAGAGGCTAGCGGCAATACGCAGTATTTT. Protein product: CASTKEASGNTQYF.

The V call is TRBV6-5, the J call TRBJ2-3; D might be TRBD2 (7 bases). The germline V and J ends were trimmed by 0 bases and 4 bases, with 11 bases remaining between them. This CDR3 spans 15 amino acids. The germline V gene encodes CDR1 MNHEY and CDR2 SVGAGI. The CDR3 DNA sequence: TGTGCCAGCAGTTACTCGGCGGGGGCGGCAGATACGCAGTATTTT. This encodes CASSYSAGAADTQYF.

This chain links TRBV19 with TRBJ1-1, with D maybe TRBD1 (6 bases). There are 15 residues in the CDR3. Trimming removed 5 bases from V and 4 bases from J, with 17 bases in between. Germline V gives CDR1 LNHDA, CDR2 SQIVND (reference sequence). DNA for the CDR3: TGTGCCAGTAGTCTCAAGGGGGGAGGGACCACTGAAGCTTTCTTT. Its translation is CASSLKGGGTTEAFF. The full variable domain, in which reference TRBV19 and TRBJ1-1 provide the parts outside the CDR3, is DGGITQSPKYLFRKEGQNVTLSCEQNLNHDAMYWYRQDPGQGLRLIYYSQIVNDFQKGDIAEGYSVSREKKESFPLTVTSAQKNPTAFYLCASSLKGGGTTEAFFGQGTRLTVV.

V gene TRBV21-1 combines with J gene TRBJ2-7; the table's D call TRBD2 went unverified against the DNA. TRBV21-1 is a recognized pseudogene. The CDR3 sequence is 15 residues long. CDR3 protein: CASSKTRRDSYEQYF. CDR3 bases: TGTGCCAGCAGCAAAACGAGACGGGATTCCTACGAGCAGTACTTC.

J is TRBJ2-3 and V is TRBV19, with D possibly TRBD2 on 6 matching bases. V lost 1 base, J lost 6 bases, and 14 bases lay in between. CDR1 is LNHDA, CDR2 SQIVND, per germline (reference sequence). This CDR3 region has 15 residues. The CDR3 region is CASSIVGSASDTQYF. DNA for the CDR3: TGTGCCAGTAGTATAGTCGGGAGTGCATCCGATACGCAGTATTTT.

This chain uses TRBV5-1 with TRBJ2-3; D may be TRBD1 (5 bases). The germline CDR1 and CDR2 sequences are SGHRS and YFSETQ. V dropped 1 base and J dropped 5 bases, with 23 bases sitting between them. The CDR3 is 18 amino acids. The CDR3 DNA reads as TGCGCCAGCAGCTTGAATCTCTCTCCAGGGCAGGTTTTAGATACGCAGTATTTT. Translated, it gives CASSLNLSPGQVLDTQYF.

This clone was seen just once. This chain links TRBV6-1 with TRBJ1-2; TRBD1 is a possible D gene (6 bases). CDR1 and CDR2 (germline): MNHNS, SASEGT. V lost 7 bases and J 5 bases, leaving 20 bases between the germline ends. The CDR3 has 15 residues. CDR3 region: CASTQMDSSGYGYTF. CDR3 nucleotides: TGTGCCAGCACCCAGATGGACAGCTCAGGGTATGGCTACACCTTC.

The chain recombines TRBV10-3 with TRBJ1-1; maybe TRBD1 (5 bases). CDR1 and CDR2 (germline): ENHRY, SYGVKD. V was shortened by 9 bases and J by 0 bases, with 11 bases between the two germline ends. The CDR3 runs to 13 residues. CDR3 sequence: CAMKGSMNTEAFF. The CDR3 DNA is TGTGCCATGAAGGGGTCAATGAACACTGAAGCTTTCTTT.

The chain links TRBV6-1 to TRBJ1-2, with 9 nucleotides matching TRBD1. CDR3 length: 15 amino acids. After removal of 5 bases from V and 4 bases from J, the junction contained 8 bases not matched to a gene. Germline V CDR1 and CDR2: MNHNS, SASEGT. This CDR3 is CASSRTGDAIYGYTF. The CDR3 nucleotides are TGTGCCAGCAGTAGGACAGGGGACGCGATCTATGGCTACACCTTC.

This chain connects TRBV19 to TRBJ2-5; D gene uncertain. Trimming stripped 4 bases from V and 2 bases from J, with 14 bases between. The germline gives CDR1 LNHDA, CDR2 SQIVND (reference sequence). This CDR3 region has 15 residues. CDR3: CASSTTILPQETQYF. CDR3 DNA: TGTGCCAGTAGTACCACTATACTACCTCAAGAGACCCAGTACTTC.

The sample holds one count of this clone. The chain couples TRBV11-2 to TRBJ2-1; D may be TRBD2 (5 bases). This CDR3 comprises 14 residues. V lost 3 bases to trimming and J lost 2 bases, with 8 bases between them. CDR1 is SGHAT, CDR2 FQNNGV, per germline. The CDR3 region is CASSFDGTYNEQFF. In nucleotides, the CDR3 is TGTGCCAGCAGCTTTGACGGGACCTACAATGAGCAGTTCTTC.

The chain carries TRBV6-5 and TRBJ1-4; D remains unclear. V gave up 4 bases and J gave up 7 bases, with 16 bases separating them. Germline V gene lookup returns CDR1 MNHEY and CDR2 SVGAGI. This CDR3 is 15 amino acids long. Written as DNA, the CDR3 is TGTGCCAGCAGTTCCGGGATGGAGGCCCCTGAAAAACTGTTTTTT. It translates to CASSSGMEAPEKLFF.

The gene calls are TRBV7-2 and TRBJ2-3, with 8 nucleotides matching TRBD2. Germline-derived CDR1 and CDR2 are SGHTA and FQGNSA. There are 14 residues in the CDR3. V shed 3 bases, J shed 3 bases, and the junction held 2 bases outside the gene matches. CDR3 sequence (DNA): TGTGCCAGCAGCTTCACGGGAGGGACAGATACGCAGTATTTT. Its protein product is CASSFTGGTDTQYF.

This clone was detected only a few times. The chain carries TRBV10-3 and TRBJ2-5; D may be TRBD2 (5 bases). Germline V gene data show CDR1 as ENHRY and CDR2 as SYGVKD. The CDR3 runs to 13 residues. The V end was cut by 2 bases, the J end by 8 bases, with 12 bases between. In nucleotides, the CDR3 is TGTGCCATCAGTGAGGAGGGTGGAGCAACCCAGTACTTC. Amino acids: CAISEEGGATQYF.

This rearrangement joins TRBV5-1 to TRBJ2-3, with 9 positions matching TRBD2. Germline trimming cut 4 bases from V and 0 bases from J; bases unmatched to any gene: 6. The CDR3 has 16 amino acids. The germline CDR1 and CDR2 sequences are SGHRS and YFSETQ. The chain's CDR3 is CASSLGLAQSTDTQYF. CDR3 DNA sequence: TGCGCCAGCAGCCTAGGACTAGCGCAAAGCACAGATACGCAGTATTTT.

CDR3 nucleotide sequence: TGTGCCAGCAGCTTCGGGACAGGGGAAAAGTTCTCACCCCTCCACTTT. This sequence encodes CASSFGTGEKFSPLHF. J is TRBJ1-6 and V is TRBV7-9, with 10 bases lining up with TRBD1. V trimming: 3 bases; J trimming: 10 bases; junction bases outside the gene matches: 9. This CDR3 comprises 16 residues. Germline CDR1 reads SEHNR; CDR2 reads FQNEAQ (reference sequence).

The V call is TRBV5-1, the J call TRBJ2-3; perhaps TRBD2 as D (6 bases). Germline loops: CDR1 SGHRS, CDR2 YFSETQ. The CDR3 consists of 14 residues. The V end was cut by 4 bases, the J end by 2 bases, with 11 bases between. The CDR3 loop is CASSPGTFTDTQYF. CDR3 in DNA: TGCGCCAGCAGCCCCGGGACTTTCACAGATACGCAGTATTTT.

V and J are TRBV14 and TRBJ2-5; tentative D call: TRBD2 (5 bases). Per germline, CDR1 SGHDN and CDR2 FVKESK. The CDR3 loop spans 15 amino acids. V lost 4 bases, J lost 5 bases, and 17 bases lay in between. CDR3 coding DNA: TGTGCCAGCAGCCTCGCGGGTGGAAAGCAGGAGACCCAGTACTTC. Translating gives CASSLAGGKQETQYF.

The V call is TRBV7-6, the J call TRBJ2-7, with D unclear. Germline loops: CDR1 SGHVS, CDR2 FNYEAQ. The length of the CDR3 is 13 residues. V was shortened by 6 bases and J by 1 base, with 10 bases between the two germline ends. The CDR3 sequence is CASSDRGSYEQYF. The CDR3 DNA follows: TGTGCCAGCAGTGACCGAGGATCCTACGAGCAGTACTTC.

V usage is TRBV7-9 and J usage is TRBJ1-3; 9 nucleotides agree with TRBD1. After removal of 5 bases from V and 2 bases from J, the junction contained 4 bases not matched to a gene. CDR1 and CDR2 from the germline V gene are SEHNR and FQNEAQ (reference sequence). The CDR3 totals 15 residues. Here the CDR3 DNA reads TGTGCCAGCAGCCGTCGGGACAGGGCTGGAAACACCATATATTTT. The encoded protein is CASSRRDRAGNTIYF.

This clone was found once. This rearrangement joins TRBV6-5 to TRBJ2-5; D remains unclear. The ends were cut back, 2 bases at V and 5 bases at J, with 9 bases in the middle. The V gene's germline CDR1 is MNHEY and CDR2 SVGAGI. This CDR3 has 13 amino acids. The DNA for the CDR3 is TGTGCCAGCAGTTACCCCCCCTTGGAGACCCAGTACTTC. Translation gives CASSYPPLETQYF.

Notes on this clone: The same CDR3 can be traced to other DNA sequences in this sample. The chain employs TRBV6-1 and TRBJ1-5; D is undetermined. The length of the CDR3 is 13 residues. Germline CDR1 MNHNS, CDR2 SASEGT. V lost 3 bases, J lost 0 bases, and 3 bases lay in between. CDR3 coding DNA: TGTGCCAGCAGTGACAGTAGCAATCAGCCCCAGCATTTT. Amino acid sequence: CASSDSSNQPQHF.

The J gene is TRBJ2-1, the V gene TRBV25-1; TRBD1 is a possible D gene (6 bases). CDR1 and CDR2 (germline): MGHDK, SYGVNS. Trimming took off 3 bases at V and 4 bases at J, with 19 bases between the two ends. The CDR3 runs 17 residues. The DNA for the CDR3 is TGTGCCAGCAGTGACGTTTACCCGCGACAGGCGTACAATGAGCAGTTCTTC. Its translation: CASSDVYPRQAYNEQFF.